This T cell receptor (beta chain) emerged from a study of human T cells and chemical hapten exposure. About the research overall: Slight differences in pooled library volume were the main source of varying TCR yields across samples.

As the library was built, unique molecular identifiers were attached to individual cDNA molecules. TCRdb independently ran MiXCR on the reads; one entry per CDR3 protein. The data contain approximately 2,500 distinct CDR3 sequences, around 59% of them seen just once; the ten biggest clones take up 9.8%. The sample's treatment: therapeutic diphenylcyclopropenone sensitization with weekly scalp DPC. This clonotype was seen just once. Its target is not known. General study points: TCRs exceeding 1 in 1000 frequency stayed unchanged with DPC sensitization.

Between the trimmed V and J ends, which lost 6 bases and 7 bases, there was a span of 16 bases. This CDR3 spans 13 amino acids. Germline loops: CDR1 MNHNY, CDR2 SVGAGI (reference sequence). The source material was whole blood, sampled before DPC sensitization or 2, 6, or about 24 weeks after (not recorded which). This TCR came from an adult with alopecia areata. Some clones in this sample may be carry-over from other donors' samples. This table probably holds off-target reads from a library built for another chain. The chain couples TRBV6-6 to TRBJ2-7, with D maybe TRBD1 (5 bases). The CDR3 is CASSTGGREEQYF. The CDR3 coding sequence is TGTGCCAGCAGCACAGGTGGCAGAGAGGAGCAGTACTTC.